This TCR beta chain was observed in a study of vaccination and CD4 T cells after COVID-19. The CDR3 is made up of 15 amino acids. The ends were cut back, 0 bases at V and 3 bases at J, with 11 bases in the middle. Germline V gene lookup returns CDR1 MNHEY and CDR2 SVGEGT. Noted treatment: approximately 10-day PBMC culture with coronavirus spike peptide pools or control peptides (ViraFEST assay). Those CD4+ T cells from the unexposed donor predate the COVID-19 pandemic (2011-2018). Comments on this clonotype: Its specificity is unknown.

With the Oncomine TCR Beta short-read assay, DNA from cultured CD4+ T cells was sequenced. Genomic DNA was isolated from CD4+ T cells that had been cultured. MiXCR, run by TCRdb on the PCR reads, gives a single entry per CDR3 protein. The sample yields 6,900 or so distinct CDR3 sequences, less than 55% seen once. The chain has TRBV6-2 or TRBV6-3 and TRBJ1-1; no clear D gene. This TCR was sampled from a human donor in good health. Sequences were obtained from CD4+ T cells from blood, cultured in vitro. CDR3 nucleotide sequence: TGTGCCAGCAGTTACTCGTCGGTCAGATACACTGAAGCTTTCTTT. Translating gives CASSYSSVRYTEAFF.